These T cell receptor beta chains were read from a single sample in a study of tumor-infiltrating lymphocytes in primary liver carcinoma. MiXCR was run by TCRdb on the multiplex PCR reads, yielding one entry per CDR3 protein. The sample yields under 50,000 distinct CDR3 sequences, less than 75% seen once. The sample was liver tumor tissue from sampling region 5. Source of these receptors: a man in his forties with primary liver carcinoma and hepatitis B virus infection. Both conserved end residues are part of each CDR3. The D gene is left open where the match is weak. Clone size is stated in some rows and not others, as once, few, many or a class when expanded.

abundance,j_gene,d_gene,v_gene,CDR3nt,CDR3aa
.,TRBJ2-5,TRBD1,TRBV7-2,TGTGCCAGCAGCTTAGTACAGGGGGACCAAAAGACCCAGTACTTC,CASSLVQGDQKTQYF
.,TRBJ2-7,.,TRBV11-2,TGTGCCAGCAGCTTAAATAAGCTAGCGTCGCATCACTTC,CASSLNKLASHHF
.,TRBJ2-1,.,TRBV7-3,TGTGCCAGGAGCCCCCGCCGGGGCCCCGTTGGCAATGAGCAGTTCTTC,CARSPRRGPVGNEQFF
.,TRBJ2-7,.,TRBV10-1,TGCGCCAGCAGTGGGGACGGCCCAGGTTACGAGCAGTACTTC,CASSGDGPGYEQYF
.,TRBJ2-7,.,TRBV5-1,TGCGCCAGCAGCGAGATTAGCGTGGGTGTCTACGAGCAGTACTTC,CASSEISVGVYEQYF
.,TRBJ2-5,.,TRBV11-2,TGTGCCAACAGGCCCTTGGCTCACTACCAAGAGACCCAGTATTTC,CANRPLAHYQETQYF
once,TRBJ2-3,.,TRBV2,.,CASSDTVGPGTQYF
.,TRBJ2-1,TRBD2,TRBV20-1,TGCAGTGCTCCCCCTAGCGGGAGCTCCTACAATGAGCAGTTCTTC,CSAPPSGSSYNEQFF
.,TRBJ2-5,.,TRBV29-1,TGCAGCGTTGGTGGGGGGACCGCTGAGGCCCAGTACTTC,CSVGGGTAEAQYF
.,TRBJ1-1,.,TRBV9,TGTGCCAGCAGTCCTATCTACAGGGTGAACACTGAAGTTTTCTTT,CASSPIYRVNTEVFF
.,TRBJ2-1,.,TRBV7-3,TGTGCCAGCAGCTTAAGTGATCACAATGAGCAGTTCTTC,CASSLSDHNEQFF
many,TRBJ1-5,.,TRBV7-8,TGTGCCAGCAGCTCGGGACTGAATAGCAATCAGCCCCAGCATTTT,CASSSGLNSNQPQHF
.,TRBJ2-3,.,TRBV4-1,TGCGCCAGCAGCCAAGATATACTAGCCTTGGATATGCAGTATTTT,CASSQDILALDMQYF
.,TRBJ1-1,TRBD1,TRBV6-5,TGTGCCAACAGCTACTCTACCTGGGACAGGAACACTGAAGCTTTCTTT,CANSYSTWDRNTEAFF
.,TRBJ2-7,.,TRBV11-1,TGCGCCAGCAGCATAGGGATGGGGAACGAGCAGTACTTC,CASSIGMGNEQYF
many,TRBJ2-1,TRBD2,TRBV7-8,TGTGCCAGCAGCTTAAATGCGGGGGGCCAGTCCTACAATGAGCAGTTCTTC,CASSLNAGGQSYNEQFF
.,TRBJ2-5,.,TRBV6-1,TGTGTCAGCAGTGAACTGGGGATTAGCGGAAGTGGAGGAGAGACCCAATACTTC,CVSSELGISGSGGETQYF
many,TRBJ1-4,.,TRBV6-2/TRBV6-3,TGTGCCAGCAGTTACGGCGGGGGCTTTAATGAAAAACTGTTTTTT,CASSYGGGFNEKLFF
.,TRBJ1-1,.,TRBV6-5,TGTGCCAGCAGCTTGGGGGGGGCGAACACTGAAGCTTCCTTT,CASSLGGANTEASF
.,TRBJ2-5,.,TRBV28,TGTGCCGGCAGTATGCTCCGGCCCCTCCAAGAGACCCAGTACTTC,CAGSMLRPLQETQYF
.,TRBJ2-1,.,TRBV14,TGTGTCAGCGGCCACCCAGGGGGAGGTTACAATGAGCAGTTCTTC,CVSGHPGGGYNEQFF
.,TRBJ1-5,.,TRBV4-2,TGCGCCAGCAGCACCCGGACTGGAGACCTCGATCAGCCCCAGCATTTT,CASSTRTGDLDQPQHF